The rows below give T cell receptor beta chains drawn from one sample of a study of T cell changes during pregnancy in multiple sclerosis. TCRdb's copy holds only in-frame clones and misses some; the assay was immunoSEQ multiplex PCR. The data hold 65,000 to 85,000 clones, with around 89% observed a single time. This sample comprised peripheral blood, obtained in the first trimester of pregnancy. These receptors all stem from a female donor in good health, enrolled as a control in a pregnancy study. Both conserved end residues are part of each CDR3. The D gene is left open where the match is weak. Clone size appears in some rows only: once, few, many, or a class for an expanded clone.

v_call: TRBV10-3; d_call: TRBD1; j_call: TRBJ2-2; clone_size: NA; cdr3_nt: TGTGCCATCAGTGGGCAGGGGGCCCTCACCGGGGAGCTGTTTTTT; cdr3_aa: CAISGQGALTGELFF
v_call: TRBV4-1; d_call: NA; j_call: TRBJ2-7; clone_size: NA; cdr3_nt: TGCGCCAGCAGCCGCCAACTAGGAAGCTCCTACGAGCAGTACTTC; cdr3_aa: CASSRQLGSSYEQYF
v_call: TRBV7-9; d_call: NA; j_call: TRBJ1-2; clone_size: few; cdr3_nt: TGTGCCAGCAGCGGGGCTCTGGTCTATGGCTACACCTTC; cdr3_aa: CASSGALVYGYTF
v_call: TRBV5-4; d_call: NA; j_call: TRBJ1-1; clone_size: few; cdr3_nt: TGTGCCAGCGGTACAGGCGCTCCTGAAGCTTTCTTT; cdr3_aa: CASGTGAPEAFF
v_call: TRBV4-2; d_call: NA; j_call: TRBJ2-7; clone_size: NA; cdr3_nt: TGTGCCAGCAGCCAAGGACCGGGGGGCCAGTACGAGCAGTACTTC; cdr3_aa: CASSQGPGGQYEQYF
v_call: TRBV28; d_call: TRBD2; j_call: TRBJ2-1; clone_size: once; cdr3_nt: TGTGCCAGCAGTTTGACTAGCGCTTCCTACAATGAGCAGTTCTTC; cdr3_aa: CASSLTSASYNEQFF
v_call: TRBV7-6; d_call: TRBD2; j_call: TRBJ2-1; clone_size: NA; cdr3_nt: TGTGCCAGCAGCTGGACTAGCGGGAGTTACAATGAGCAGTTCTTC; cdr3_aa: CASSWTSGSYNEQFF
v_call: TRBV5-1; d_call: NA; j_call: TRBJ2-7; clone_size: NA; cdr3_nt: TGCGCCAGCAGCTTGGAGGACACCGCTTCCTACGAGCAGTACTTC; cdr3_aa: CASSLEDTASYEQYF
v_call: TRBV9; d_call: NA; j_call: TRBJ2-5; clone_size: NA; cdr3_nt: TGTGCCAGCAGCGCCCGACAGGCCCGAGAGACCCAGTACTTC; cdr3_aa: CASSARQARETQYF
v_call: TRBV2; d_call: TRBD2; j_call: TRBJ2-1; clone_size: NA; cdr3_nt: TGTGCCAGCAGGGCGGGAGTAAAGTATGAGCAGTTCTTC; cdr3_aa: CASRAGVKYEQFF
v_call: TRBV27; d_call: NA; j_call: TRBJ1-4; clone_size: NA; cdr3_nt: TGTGCCAGCAGTTACCCAGGAGAGGGACTGTTTTTT; cdr3_aa: CASSYPGEGLFF
v_call: TRBV19; d_call: TRBD2; j_call: TRBJ2-3; clone_size: NA; cdr3_nt: TGTTCGGCGGGAGGGCGGAACACAGATACGCAGTATTTT; cdr3_aa: CSAGGRNTDTQYF
v_call: TRBV5-1; d_call: NA; j_call: TRBJ2-1; clone_size: NA; cdr3_nt: TGCGCCAGCAGCTTGTCGGGACAATACAATGAGCAGTTCTTC; cdr3_aa: CASSLSGQYNEQFF
v_call: TRBV5-1; d_call: TRBD1; j_call: TRBJ1-3; clone_size: NA; cdr3_nt: TGCGCCAGCAGCTTGTACAACGGGCAGGGGGAAAACACCATATATTTT; cdr3_aa: CASSLYNGQGENTIYF
v_call: TRBV7-2; d_call: TRBD2; j_call: TRBJ2-5; clone_size: NA; cdr3_nt: TGTGCCAGCAGCTTGGCCGGGACTATGCCCTATGGGACCCAGTACTTC; cdr3_aa: CASSLAGTMPYGTQYF
v_call: TRBV7-9; d_call: TRBD2; j_call: TRBJ2-2; clone_size: NA; cdr3_nt: TGTGCCAGCAGCTTAGCGGGAGGGCGGACCGGGGAGCTGTTTTTT; cdr3_aa: CASSLAGGRTGELFF
v_call: TRBV19; d_call: NA; j_call: TRBJ1-2; clone_size: NA; cdr3_nt: TGTGCCACCGGACTGGATGGCTACACCTTC; cdr3_aa: CATGLDGYTF
v_call: TRBV30; d_call: NA; j_call: TRBJ1-5; clone_size: NA; cdr3_nt: TGTGCCTGGAGTGCAGGGGTCAATCAGCCCCAGCATTTT; cdr3_aa: CAWSAGVNQPQHF
v_call: TRBV19; d_call: TRBD1; j_call: TRBJ2-7; clone_size: NA; cdr3_nt: TGTGCCAGTAGTAGGACAGGGGAATACGAGCAGTACTTC; cdr3_aa: CASSRTGEYEQYF
v_call: TRBV30; d_call: TRBD2; j_call: TRBJ2-3; clone_size: NA; cdr3_nt: TGTGCCTGGAGTGTGCTAGCGGGAGCCGAAGATACGCAGTATTTT; cdr3_aa: CAWSVLAGAEDTQYF
v_call: TRBV5-6; d_call: NA; j_call: TRBJ1-6; clone_size: NA; cdr3_nt: TGTGCCAGCAGCCTAGGGGAAAGCTCCTATAATTCACCCCTCCACTTT; cdr3_aa: CASSLGESSYNSPLHF
v_call: TRBV6-1; d_call: TRBD1; j_call: TRBJ1-2; clone_size: NA; cdr3_nt: TGTGCCAGCAGTGGGCCGGGACAGGGGGCTTTCTATGGCTACACCTTC; cdr3_aa: CASSGPGQGAFYGYTF
v_call: TRBV7-2; d_call: TRBD2; j_call: TRBJ2-4; clone_size: NA; cdr3_nt: TGTGCCAGCAGCTTAAAGCGGGAGGATTCGAGGGCCAAAAACATTCAGTACTTC; cdr3_aa: CASSLKREDSRAKNIQYF
v_call: TRBV7-8; d_call: NA; j_call: TRBJ1-3; clone_size: NA; cdr3_nt: TGTGCCAGCAGCTTAGCTACACCTCGCTCTGGAAACACCATATATTTT; cdr3_aa: CASSLATPRSGNTIYF
v_call: TRBV5-8; d_call: TRBD2; j_call: TRBJ2-1; clone_size: NA; cdr3_nt: TGTGCCAGCAGCCCCGGACTAGCGGGAGTAGGGTTCTTC; cdr3_aa: CASSPGLAGVGFF
v_call: TRBV6-4; d_call: NA; j_call: TRBJ1-5; clone_size: NA; cdr3_nt: TGTGCCAGCAGCGAAGTCGCGGGAGCGGGTCAGCCCCAGCATTTT; cdr3_aa: CASSEVAGAGQPQHF
v_call: TRBV2; d_call: NA; j_call: TRBJ1-5; clone_size: NA; cdr3_nt: TGTGCCAGCAGAGGGACAAATCAGCCCCAGCATTTT; cdr3_aa: CASRGTNQPQHF
v_call: TRBV18; d_call: TRBD1; j_call: TRBJ2-2; clone_size: few; cdr3_nt: TGTGCCAGCTCACCCGGACAGGGGGCGATCACCGGGGAGCTGTTTTTT; cdr3_aa: CASSPGQGAITGELFF
v_call: TRBV28; d_call: TRBD1; j_call: TRBJ1-1; clone_size: NA; cdr3_nt: TGTGCCAGCAGCCCAACAGGGGCTGAAGCTTTCTTT; cdr3_aa: CASSPTGAEAFF
v_call: TRBV19; d_call: NA; j_call: TRBJ1-6; clone_size: NA; cdr3_nt: TGTGCCAGTAGACCCCAGTCCCTGCGGGGCTATAATTCACCCCTCCACTTT; cdr3_aa: CASRPQSLRGYNSPLHF
v_call: TRBV4-1; d_call: NA; j_call: TRBJ2-6; clone_size: NA; cdr3_nt: TGCGCCAGCGGGAGAGGCACTCAGCGCTCTGGGGCCAACGTCCTGACTTTC; cdr3_aa: CASGRGTQRSGANVLTF
v_call: TRBV7-9; d_call: TRBD2; j_call: TRBJ2-7; clone_size: NA; cdr3_nt: TGTGCCAGCAGCCCTAGCGGGGGGTTTTCCTACGAGCAGTACTTC; cdr3_aa: CASSPSGGFSYEQYF
v_call: TRBV10-3; d_call: NA; j_call: TRBJ1-2; clone_size: NA; cdr3_nt: TGTGCCATCAGTGAAGGGGGTTTTAGCTATGGCTACACCTTC; cdr3_aa: CAISEGGFSYGYTF
v_call: TRBV5-5; d_call: TRBD1; j_call: TRBJ2-1; clone_size: once; cdr3_nt: TGTGCCAGCAGCTCCAGGGGGTCCTACTACAATGAGCAGTTCTTC; cdr3_aa: CASSSRGSYYNEQFF
v_call: TRBV5-1; d_call: NA; j_call: TRBJ2-4; clone_size: NA; cdr3_nt: TGCGCCAGCAGCTTGGGGGGAGGTGACATTCAGTACTTC; cdr3_aa: CASSLGGGDIQYF
v_call: TRBV11-3; d_call: NA; j_call: TRBJ2-5; clone_size: NA; cdr3_nt: TGTGCCAGCAGCTTAGGGCTAGCGTCCCAAGAGACCCAGTACTTC; cdr3_aa: CASSLGLASQETQYF
v_call: TRBV28; d_call: TRBD2; j_call: TRBJ2-2; clone_size: few; cdr3_nt: TGTGCCAGCAGTTTATGGAACCTAGCGGGAGGGCCCGGGGAGCTGTTTTTT; cdr3_aa: CASSLWNLAGGPGELFF